This entry describes one T cell receptor beta chain. The assay was immunoSEQ multiplex PCR, and TCRdb's table has in-frame clones only and misses some. The table includes around 80,000 clones, about nine tenths detected once. CDR3 length equals 14 residues. Trimming took 5 bases from V and 0 from J, leaving 10 bases between them. The germline V gene has CDR1 SGHAT and CDR2 FQNNGV. The data stem from a study of OX40 agonist ivuxolimab in advanced cancers. The V call is TRBV11-2, the J call TRBJ1-1; D is unclear. The TCR comes from an adult with an advanced solid tumor such as melanoma, head and neck, liver or kidney cancer. Source: CD4+ or CD8+ T cells sorted from blood, taken in a trial of the OX40 agonist ivuxolimab. In nucleotides, the CDR3 is TGTGCCAGCAGCGGGGTTCCCATGAACACTGAAGCTTTCTTT. This encodes CASSGVPMNTEAFF.